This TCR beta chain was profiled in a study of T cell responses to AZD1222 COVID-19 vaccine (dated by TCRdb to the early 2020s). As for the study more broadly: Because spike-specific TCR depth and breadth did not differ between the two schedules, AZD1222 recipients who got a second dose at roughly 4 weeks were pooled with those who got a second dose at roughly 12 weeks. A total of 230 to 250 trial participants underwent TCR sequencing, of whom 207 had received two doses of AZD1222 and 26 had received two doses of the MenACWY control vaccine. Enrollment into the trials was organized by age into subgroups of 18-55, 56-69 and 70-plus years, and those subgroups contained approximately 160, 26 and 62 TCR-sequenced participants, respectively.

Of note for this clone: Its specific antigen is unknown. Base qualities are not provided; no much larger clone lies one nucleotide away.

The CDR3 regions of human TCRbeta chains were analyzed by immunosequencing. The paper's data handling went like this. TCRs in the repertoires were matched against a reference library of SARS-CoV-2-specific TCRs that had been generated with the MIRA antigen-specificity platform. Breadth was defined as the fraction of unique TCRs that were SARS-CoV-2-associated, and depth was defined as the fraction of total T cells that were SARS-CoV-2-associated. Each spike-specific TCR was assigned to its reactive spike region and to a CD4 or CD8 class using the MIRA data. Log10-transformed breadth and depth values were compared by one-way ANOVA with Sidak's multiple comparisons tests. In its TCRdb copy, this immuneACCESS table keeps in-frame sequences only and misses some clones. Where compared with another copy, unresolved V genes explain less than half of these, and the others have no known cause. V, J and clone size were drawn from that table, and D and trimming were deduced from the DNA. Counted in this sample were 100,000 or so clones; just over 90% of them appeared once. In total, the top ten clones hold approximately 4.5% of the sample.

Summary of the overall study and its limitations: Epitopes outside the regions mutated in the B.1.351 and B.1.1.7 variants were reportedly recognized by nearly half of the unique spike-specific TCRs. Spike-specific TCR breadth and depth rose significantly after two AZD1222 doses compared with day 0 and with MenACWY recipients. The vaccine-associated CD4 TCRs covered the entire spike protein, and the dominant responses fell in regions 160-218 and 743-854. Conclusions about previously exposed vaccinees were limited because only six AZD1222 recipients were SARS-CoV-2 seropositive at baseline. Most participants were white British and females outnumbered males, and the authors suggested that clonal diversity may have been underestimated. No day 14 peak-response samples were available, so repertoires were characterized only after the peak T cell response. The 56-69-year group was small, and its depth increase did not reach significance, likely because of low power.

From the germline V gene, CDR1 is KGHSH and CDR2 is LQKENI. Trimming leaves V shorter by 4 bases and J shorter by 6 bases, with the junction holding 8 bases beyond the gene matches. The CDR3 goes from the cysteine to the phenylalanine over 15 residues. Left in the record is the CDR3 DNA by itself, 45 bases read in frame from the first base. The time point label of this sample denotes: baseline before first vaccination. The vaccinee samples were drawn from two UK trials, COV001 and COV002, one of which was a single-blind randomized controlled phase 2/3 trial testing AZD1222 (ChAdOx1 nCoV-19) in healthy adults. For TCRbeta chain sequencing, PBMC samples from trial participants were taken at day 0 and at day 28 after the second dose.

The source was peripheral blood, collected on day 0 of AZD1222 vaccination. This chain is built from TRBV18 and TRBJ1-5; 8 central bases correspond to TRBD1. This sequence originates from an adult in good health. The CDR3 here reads CASSQDRDGFQPQHF. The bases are TGTGCCAGCTCACAGGACAGGGATGGGTTTCAGCCCCAGCATTTT.